The 13 T cell receptor beta chains below were found in one sample sequenced in a study of cytomegalovirus exposure and HLA in healthy donors. Repertoires were generated with immunoSEQ multiplex PCR, while TCRdb's copy carries only in-frame clones and drops some. Among tens of thousands of clones listed, approximately 96% were seen once. Sequenced input: PBMCs. These receptors all stem from a young man in good health and CMV-seronegative.

The sample holds one count of this clone. V usage is TRBV10-3 and J usage is TRBJ2-2, with 10 positions matching TRBD2. This CDR3 region has 19 residues. V dropped 6 bases and J dropped 5; count of bases not matched to a gene: 18. Germline V gene sequence: CDR1 ENHRY, CDR2 SYGVKD. The CDR3 DNA sequence: TGTGCCATCAGCGACAGAGAACTAGCGGGAAGTGTAAAAACCGGGGAGCTGTTTTTT. It encodes CAISDRELAGSVKTGELFF.

This chain uses TRBV19 with TRBJ1-4; D uncertain. Germline lookup yields CDR1 LNHDA and CDR2 SQIVND (reference sequence). Trimming took 6 bases from V and 10 from J, leaving 15 bases between them. The CDR3 is 13 residues long. CDR3 loop: CASRPSSRGKLFF. The CDR3 DNA sequence: TGTGCCAGTAGACCGTCGAGCCGTGGAAAACTGTTTTTT.

V gene TRBV4-1 combines with J gene TRBJ2-7; TRBD2 is a possible D gene (5 bases). The CDR3 is 16 amino acids. Germline CDR1 is MGHRA and CDR2 is YSYEKL. The V and J ends lost 4 bases and 6 bases respectively, with 22 bases between them. CDR3 sequence reads: CASSRSGLYKGSEQYF. Here the CDR3 DNA reads TGCGCCAGCAGCCGTAGTGGACTTTATAAAGGGTCCGAGCAGTACTTC.

The rearrangement joins TRBV10-1 to TRBJ1-4; weak D call: TRBD1 (5 bases). V was clipped by 4 bases and J by 7 bases, with 13 bases between them. CDR3 length: 14 amino acids. Looked up from germline, CDR1 is WNHNN and CDR2 is SYGVQD (reference sequence). The CDR3, as DNA: TGCGCCAGCAGTGCGGGGGGAGTCCGTGAAAAACTGTTTTTT. Its protein product is CASSAGGVREKLFF.

The chain recombines TRBV4-1 with TRBJ2-7; weak D call: TRBD2 (5 bases). V shed 0 bases and J shed 1 base, with 28 bases lying between them. Germline V gives CDR1 MGHRA, CDR2 YSYEKL. The CDR3 runs 21 residues. The CDR3 DNA follows: TGCGCCAGCAGCCAAGATTTTCTGAGAGATCTGGGAGCCTCCTCATCCTACGAGCAGTACTTC. Translation: CASSQDFLRDLGASSSYEQYF.

The chain joins TRBV5-4 to TRBJ2-5; D not resolved. The V end lost 0 bases, the J end lost 10 bases, and 13 bases lay between the germline ends. CDR3 length: 13 residues. Germline V CDR1 and CDR2: SGHNT, YYREEE (reference sequence). The CDR3 coding sequence is TGTGCCAGCAGCTTGGGTCAGATATCCCACCAGTACTTC. This gives the protein CASSLGQISHQYF.

This sequence joins TRBV29-1 and TRBJ1-1, with unresolved D. CDR1 is SQVTM and CDR2 is ANQGSEA in the germline V gene. The CDR3 covers 14 residues. The V and J ends lost 3 bases and 0 bases respectively, with 11 bases between them. CDR3 amino acids: CSVDVPGVNTEAFF. As DNA, the CDR3 is TGCAGCGTTGACGTCCCGGGAGTGAACACTGAAGCTTTCTTT.

The CDR3 protein is CASSSGQKGNIQYF. CDR3 coding DNA: TGTGCCAGCAGTAGTGGACAAAAAGGGAACATTCAGTACTTC. The chain carries TRBV28 and TRBJ2-4; a possible D gene is TRBD1 (5 bases). The germline V gene has CDR1 MDHEN and CDR2 SYDVKM. Trimming took off 5 bases at V and 7 bases at J, with 15 bases between the two ends. The length of the CDR3 is 14 residues.

V usage is TRBV7-8 and J usage is TRBJ2-1; D gene ambiguous. V was cut by 5 bases and J by 3 bases, with 8 bases left in between. CDR3 length: 13 amino acids. Germline CDR1 is SGHVS and CDR2 is FQNEAQ. CDR3 coding DNA: TGTGCCAGCAGCCAGGTCTTCTACAATGAGCAGTTCTTC. Translating gives CASSQVFYNEQFF. The full variable domain, rest sourced from reference TRBV7-8 and TRBJ2-1, is GAGVSQSPRYKVAKRGQDVALRCDPISGHVSLFWYQQALGQGPEFLTYFQNEAQLDKSGLPSDRFFAERPEGSVSTLKIQRTQQEDSAVYLCASSQVFYNEQFFGPGTRLTVL.

The V and J genes are TRBV18 and TRBJ2-5; maybe TRBD2 (6 bases). CDR1 is KGHSH, CDR2 LQKENI, per germline. V gave up 6 bases and J gave up 1 base, with 15 bases separating them. The CDR3 is 15 amino acids. The CDR3 nucleotides read TGTGCCAGCTCCCTCGAACTAGCAGTCCAAGAGACCCAGTACTTC. It encodes CASSLELAVQETQYF.

This chain uses TRBV5-5 with TRBJ2-5; 8 positions agree with TRBD2. With 4 bases clipped from V and 0 bases from J, the junction kept 8 bases outside the gene matches. This CDR3 is 16 amino acids long. Germline CDR1 is SGHKS and CDR2 is YYEKEE (reference sequence). CDR3 region: CASSNGLATYQETQYF. The DNA of the CDR3 is TGTGCCAGCAGCAACGGACTAGCTACATACCAAGAGACCCAGTACTTC.

The rearrangement joins TRBV5-1 to TRBJ2-7, with 7 bases identical to TRBD2. V lost 0 bases and J lost 5; bases outside the gene matches: 11. Looked up from germline, CDR1 is SGHRS and CDR2 is YFSETQ. The CDR3 contains 16 residues. This chain's CDR3 is CASSLEIAGEGDEQYF. The CDR3 DNA follows: TGCGCCAGCAGCTTGGAGATCGCGGGAGAAGGGGACGAGCAGTACTTC.

The rearrangement links TRBV30 to TRBJ2-1; D perhaps matches TRBD2 (5 bases). V lost 2 bases and J lost 7, with 15 bases in between. This CDR3 has 14 amino acids. Per the germline V gene, CDR1 is GTSNPN and CDR2 is SVGIG (reference sequence). CDR3 nucleotides: TGTGCCTGGAGTATGACTATCGGAGGTAATGAGCAGTTCTTC. This encodes CAWSMTIGGNEQFF.